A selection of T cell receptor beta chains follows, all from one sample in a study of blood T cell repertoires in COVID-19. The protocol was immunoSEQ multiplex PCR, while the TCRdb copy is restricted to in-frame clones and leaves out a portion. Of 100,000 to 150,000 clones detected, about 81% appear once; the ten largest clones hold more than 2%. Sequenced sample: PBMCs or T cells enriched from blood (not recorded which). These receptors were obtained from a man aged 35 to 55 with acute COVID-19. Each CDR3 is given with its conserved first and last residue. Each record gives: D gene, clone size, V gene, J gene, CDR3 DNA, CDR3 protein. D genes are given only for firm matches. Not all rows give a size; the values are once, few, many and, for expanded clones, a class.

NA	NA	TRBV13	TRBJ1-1	TGTGCCAGCAGCTTAAAAGTAAGTCGGGTGAACACTGAAGCTTTCTTT	CASSLKVSRVNTEAFF
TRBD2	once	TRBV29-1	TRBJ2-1	TGCAGCACCTCCGGCGGGAGGGGGTATGAGCAGTTCTTC	CSTSGGRGYEQFF
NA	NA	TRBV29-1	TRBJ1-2	TGCAGCGTTGAAGATCTTCGGTTGGGCTACACCTTC	CSVEDLRLGYTF
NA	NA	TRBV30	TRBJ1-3	TGTGCCTGGCGGGGAAGTGGAAACACCATATATTTT	CAWRGSGNTIYF
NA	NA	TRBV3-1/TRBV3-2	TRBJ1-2	TGTGCCAGCAGCCCAGGGTATGGCTACACCTTC	CASSPGYGYTF
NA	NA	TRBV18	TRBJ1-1	TGTGCCAGCTCTCAATCCACAGGGATAGGTAACACTGAAGCTTTCTTT	CASSQSTGIGNTEAFF
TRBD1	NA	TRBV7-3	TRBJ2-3	TGTGCCAGCAGCTCTCAGGGGGCCGCGACAGATACGCAGTATTTT	CASSSQGAATDTQYF
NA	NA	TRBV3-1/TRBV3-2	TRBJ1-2	TGTGCCAGCAGCCAGGGGCTCGACTATGGCTACACCTTC	CASSQGLDYGYTF
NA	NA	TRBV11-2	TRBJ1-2	TGTGCCAGCAGCCCACCCCGGGGGGCCGGTAACTATGGCTACACCTTC	CASSPPRGAGNYGYTF
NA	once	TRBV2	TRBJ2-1	TGTGCCAGCACCCCCGGGACTCCCAATGAGCAGTTCTTC	CASTPGTPNEQFF
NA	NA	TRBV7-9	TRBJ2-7	TGTGCCAGCAGCTTACAGCAGGGGACCCCCGAGCAGTACTTC	CASSLQQGTPEQYF
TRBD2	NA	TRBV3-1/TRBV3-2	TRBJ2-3	TGTGCCAGCAGTTTCCACTTAGCGGGGGGCACAGATACGCAGTATTTT	CASSFHLAGGTDTQYF
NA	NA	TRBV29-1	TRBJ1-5	TGCAGCGTTGGTGACATTAGTCAGCCCCAGCATTTT	CSVGDISQPQHF
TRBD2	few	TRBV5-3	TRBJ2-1	TGTGCCAGAATCATAGGAGCGGGAAGCTCCTACAATGAGCAGTTCTTC	CARIIGAGSSYNEQFF
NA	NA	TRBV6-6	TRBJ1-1	TGTGCCAGCAGTTACTTACAATCCCCGGTCGGGACTGAAGCTTTCTTT	CASSYLQSPVGTEAFF
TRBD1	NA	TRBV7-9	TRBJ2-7	TGTGCCAGCAGTTCGACAGGGGCGTTCGGGAACGAGCAGTACTTC	CASSSTGAFGNEQYF
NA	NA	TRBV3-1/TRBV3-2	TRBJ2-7	TGTGCCAGCAGTCTCTGGGGGGACGACTCCTACGAGCAGTACTTC	CASSLWGDDSYEQYF
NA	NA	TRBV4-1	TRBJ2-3	TGCGCCAGCAGCCAAGGAAGGAGAACAGATACGCAGTATTTT	CASSQGRRTDTQYF
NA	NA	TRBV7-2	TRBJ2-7	TGTGCCAGCAGCTCGGGACTTGCCCCGAGGGAGCAGTACTTC	CASSSGLAPREQYF
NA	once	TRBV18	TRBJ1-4	TGTGCCAGCTCACCTGAAGGGAGTGGGGAAAAACTGTTTTTT	CASSPEGSGEKLFF
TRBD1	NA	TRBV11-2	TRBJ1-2	TGTGCCAGCAGCTCGGACAGGGCTAACTATGGCTACACCTTC	CASSSDRANYGYTF
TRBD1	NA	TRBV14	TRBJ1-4	TGTGCCAGCAGCCCCCGGACAGGGGGAAATGAAAAACTGTTTTTT	CASSPRTGGNEKLFF
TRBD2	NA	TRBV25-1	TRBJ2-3	TGTGCCAGCAGTGAACTAGCGGGAAGCACAGATACGCAGTATTTT	CASSELAGSTDTQYF
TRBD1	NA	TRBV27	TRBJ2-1	TGTGCCAGCAGTCCTTGGGGACAGAAGAATGAGCAGTTCTTC	CASSPWGQKNEQFF
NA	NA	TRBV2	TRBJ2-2	TGTGCCAGCAGTCAGGAGGGAGTCGGGGAGCTGTTTTTT	CASSQEGVGELFF
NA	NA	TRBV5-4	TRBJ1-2	TGTGCCAGCAGCTTTCAGGGCCTAGAAGGCTACACCTTC	CASSFQGLEGYTF
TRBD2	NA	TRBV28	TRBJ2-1	TGTGCCAGCAGCCTCCCACGGGAGGGAAATGAGCAGTTCTTC	CASSLPREGNEQFF
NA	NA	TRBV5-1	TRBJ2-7	TGCGCCAGCAGCCTAGCGACAGGGACCTACGAGCAGTACTTC	CASSLATGTYEQYF
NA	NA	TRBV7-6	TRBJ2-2	TGTGCCAGCAGCTTAGTGGACAGCACGAACACCGGGGAGCTGTTTTTT	CASSLVDSTNTGELFF
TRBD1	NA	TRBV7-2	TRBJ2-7	TGTGCCAGCAGTTTTCTCCAGGGGGCGCCCTACGAGCAGTACTTC	CASSFLQGAPYEQYF
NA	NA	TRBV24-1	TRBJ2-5	TGTGCCACCAGTAGGGGGGGGGACCAAGAGACCCAGTACTTC	CATSRGGDQETQYF
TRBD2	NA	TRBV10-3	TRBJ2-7	TGTGCCATCAGTGATTTCGGTAGCGGGGCCTACGAGCAGTACTTC	CAISDFGSGAYEQYF
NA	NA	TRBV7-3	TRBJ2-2	TGTGCCAGCAGCTTAAATAGGGGTGACACCGGGGAGCTGTTTTTT	CASSLNRGDTGELFF
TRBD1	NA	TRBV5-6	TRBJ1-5	TGTGCCAGCAGCTTGTACAGGGGTCAGCCCCAGCATTTT	CASSLYRGQPQHF
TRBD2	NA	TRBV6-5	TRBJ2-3	TGTGCCAGCAGTTTTACAGCGGGAGCGGGAGATACGCAGTATTTT	CASSFTAGAGDTQYF
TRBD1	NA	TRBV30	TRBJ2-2	TGTGCCTTGGCCGGGACAGGGGGCTTCACCGGGGAGCTGTTTTTT	CALAGTGGFTGELFF
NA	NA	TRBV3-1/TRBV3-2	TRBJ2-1	TGTGCCAGCAGCCTTCCCGGGGGACAGCACTACAATGAGCAGTTCTTC	CASSLPGGQHYNEQFF
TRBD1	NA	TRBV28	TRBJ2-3	TGTGCCAGCAGCCAGGGACAGTCCTACACAGATACGCAGTATTTT	CASSQGQSYTDTQYF
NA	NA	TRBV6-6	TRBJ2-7	TGTGCCAGCAGTTACTCTGGGGCCACCTACGAGCAGTACTTC	CASSYSGATYEQYF
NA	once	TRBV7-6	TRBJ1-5	TGTGCCAGCAGCGAGTCCCCGGGGAGCAATCAGCCCCAGCATTTT	CASSESPGSNQPQHF
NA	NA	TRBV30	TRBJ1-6	TGTGCCTCCAGGGTAGGAGGGAATTCACCCCTCCACTTT	CASRVGGNSPLHF
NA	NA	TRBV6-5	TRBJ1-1	TGTGCCAGCAGTCCATCGACAGCGAACACTGAAGCTTTCTTT	CASSPSTANTEAFF
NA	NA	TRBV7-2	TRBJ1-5	TGTGCCAGCAGCGCAGGAACCAGCAATCAGCCCCAGCATTTT	CASSAGTSNQPQHF